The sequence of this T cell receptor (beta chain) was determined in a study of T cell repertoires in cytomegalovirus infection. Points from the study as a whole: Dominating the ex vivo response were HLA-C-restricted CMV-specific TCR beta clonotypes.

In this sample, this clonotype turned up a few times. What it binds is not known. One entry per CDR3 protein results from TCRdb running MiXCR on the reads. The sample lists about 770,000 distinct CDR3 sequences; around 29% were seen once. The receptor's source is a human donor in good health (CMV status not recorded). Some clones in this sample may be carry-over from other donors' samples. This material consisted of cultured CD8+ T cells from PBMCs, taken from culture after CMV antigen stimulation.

The CDR3: CASSYWGDRDGELFF. CDR3 coding DNA: TGTGCCAGCAGTTACTGGGGCGACAGAGACGGGGAGCTGTTTTTT. The chain employs TRBV6-2 or TRBV6-3 and TRBJ2-2, with D perhaps matching TRBD1 (5 bases). This CDR3 contains 15 residues. V dropped 1 base and J dropped 7 bases, with 13 bases sitting between them. The germline CDR1 and CDR2 sequences are MNHEY and SVGEGT.